This paragraph reports one T cell receptor (beta chain). The data are from a study of blood T cell repertoires in COVID-19. Turning to the study itself: The United States, Italy and Spain were the sources of the acute and convalescent COVID-19 samples.

Libraries were prepared by immunoSEQ multiplex PCR; TCRdb keeps only in-frame clonotypes and omits some of them. The table has 250,000 to 300,000 clones, roughly nine tenths seen once. Germline CDR1 is MGHRA and CDR2 is YSYEKL. The CDR3 covers 15 residues. After removal of 0 bases from V and 9 bases from J, the junction contained 6 bases not matched to a gene. J is TRBJ2-1 and V is TRBV4-1; 9 nucleotides line up with TRBD2. The origin of this receptor is a woman between 35 and 50 years old who had recovered from COVID-19. Material: peripheral blood. The CDR3: CASSQDPGLATEQFF. CDR3 coding DNA: TGCGCCAGCAGCCAAGATCCCGGACTAGCGACTGAGCAGTTCTTC.